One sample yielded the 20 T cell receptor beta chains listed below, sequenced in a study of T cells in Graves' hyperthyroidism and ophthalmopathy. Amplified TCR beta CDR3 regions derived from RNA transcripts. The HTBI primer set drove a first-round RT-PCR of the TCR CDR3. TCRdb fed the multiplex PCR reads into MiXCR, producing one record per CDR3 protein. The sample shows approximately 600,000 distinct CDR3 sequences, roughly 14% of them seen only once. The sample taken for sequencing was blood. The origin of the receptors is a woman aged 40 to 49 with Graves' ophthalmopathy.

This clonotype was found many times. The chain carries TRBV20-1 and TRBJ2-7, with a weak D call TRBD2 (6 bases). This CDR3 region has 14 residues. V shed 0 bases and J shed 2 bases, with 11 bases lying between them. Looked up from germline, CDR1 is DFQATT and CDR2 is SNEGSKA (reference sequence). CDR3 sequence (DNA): TGCAGTGCTAGAGATGACGGGAGCCCCTACGAGCAGTACTTC. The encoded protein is CSARDDGSPYEQYF.

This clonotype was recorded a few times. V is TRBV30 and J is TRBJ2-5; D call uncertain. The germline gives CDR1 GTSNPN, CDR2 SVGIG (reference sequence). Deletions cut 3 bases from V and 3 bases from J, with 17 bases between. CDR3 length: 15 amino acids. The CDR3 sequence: CAWRGKTRAEETQYF. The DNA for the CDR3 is TGTGCCTGGAGGGGGAAAACAAGGGCCGAAGAGACCCAGTACTTC. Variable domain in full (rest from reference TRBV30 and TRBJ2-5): SQTIHQWPATLVQPVGSPLSLECTVEGTSNPNLYWYRQAAGRGLQLLFYSVGIGQISSEVPQNLSASRPQDRQFILSSKKLLLSDSGFYLCAWRGKTRAEETQYFGPGTRLLVL.

The DNA for the CDR3 is TGTGCCAGCAGCGACTTCTCAGTGACCTATGGCTACACCTTC. Translated: CASSDFSVTYGYTF. The chain recombines TRBV6-2 or TRBV6-3 with TRBJ1-2; D gene unclear. The CDR3 has 14 amino acids. Germline lookup yields CDR1 MNHEY and CDR2 SVGEGT. The germline V and J ends were trimmed by 6 bases and 4 bases, with 15 bases remaining between them.

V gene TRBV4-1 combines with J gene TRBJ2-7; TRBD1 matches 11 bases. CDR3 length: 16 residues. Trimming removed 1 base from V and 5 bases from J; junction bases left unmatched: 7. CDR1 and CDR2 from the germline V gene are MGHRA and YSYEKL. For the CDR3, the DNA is TGCGCCAGCAGCCAAGCCGGGACAGGGGGTTCAAACGAGCAGTACTTC. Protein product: CASSQAGTGGSNEQYF.

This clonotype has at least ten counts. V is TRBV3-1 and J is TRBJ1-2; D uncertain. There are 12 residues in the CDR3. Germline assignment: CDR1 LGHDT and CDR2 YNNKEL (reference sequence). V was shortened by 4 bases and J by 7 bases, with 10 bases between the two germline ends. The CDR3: CASSRGFGGYTF. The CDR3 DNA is TGTGCCAGCAGCCGGGGATTCGGTGGCTACACCTTC.

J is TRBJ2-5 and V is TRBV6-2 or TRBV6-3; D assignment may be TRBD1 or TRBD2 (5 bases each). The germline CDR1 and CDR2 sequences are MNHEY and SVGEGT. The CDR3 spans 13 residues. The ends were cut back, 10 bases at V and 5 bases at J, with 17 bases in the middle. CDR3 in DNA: TGTGCCACCGCGGATTCCTGGGGGGAGACCCAGTACTTC. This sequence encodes CATADSWGETQYF.

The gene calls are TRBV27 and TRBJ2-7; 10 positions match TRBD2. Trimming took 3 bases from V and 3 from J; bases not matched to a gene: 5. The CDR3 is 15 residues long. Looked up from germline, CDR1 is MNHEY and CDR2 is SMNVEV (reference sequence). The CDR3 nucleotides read TGTGCCAGCAGTTTGTCAGCGGGAGGGGGCTACGAGCAGTACTTC. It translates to CASSLSAGGGYEQYF.

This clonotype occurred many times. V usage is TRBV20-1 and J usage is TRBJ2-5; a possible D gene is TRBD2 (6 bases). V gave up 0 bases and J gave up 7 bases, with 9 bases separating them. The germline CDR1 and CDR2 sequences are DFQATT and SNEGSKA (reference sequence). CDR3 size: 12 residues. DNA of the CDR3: TGCAGTGCTAGAGATTTGGGAGGGACCCAGTACTTC. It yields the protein CSARDLGGTQYF.

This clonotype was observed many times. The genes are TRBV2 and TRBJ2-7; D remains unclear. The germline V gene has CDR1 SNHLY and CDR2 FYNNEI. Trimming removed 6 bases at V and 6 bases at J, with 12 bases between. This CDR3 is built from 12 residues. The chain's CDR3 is CASRHVIGEQYF. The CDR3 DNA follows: TGTGCCAGCAGGCATGTCATCGGCGAGCAGTACTTC.

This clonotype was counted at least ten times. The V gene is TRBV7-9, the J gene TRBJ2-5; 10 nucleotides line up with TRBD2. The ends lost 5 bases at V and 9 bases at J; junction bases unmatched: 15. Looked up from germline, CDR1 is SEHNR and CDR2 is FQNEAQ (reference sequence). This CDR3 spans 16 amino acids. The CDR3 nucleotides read TGTGCCAGCAGCCCCACCACAGCGGGAGGGCCCAGGGCCCAGTACTTC. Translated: CASSPTTAGGPRAQYF.

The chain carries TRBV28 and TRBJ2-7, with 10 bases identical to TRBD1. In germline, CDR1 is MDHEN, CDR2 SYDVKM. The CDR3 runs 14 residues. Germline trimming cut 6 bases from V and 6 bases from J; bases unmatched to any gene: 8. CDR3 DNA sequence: TGTGCCAGCAGATTTGACAGGGGGCTTCTCGAGCAGTACTTC. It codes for CASRFDRGLLEQYF.

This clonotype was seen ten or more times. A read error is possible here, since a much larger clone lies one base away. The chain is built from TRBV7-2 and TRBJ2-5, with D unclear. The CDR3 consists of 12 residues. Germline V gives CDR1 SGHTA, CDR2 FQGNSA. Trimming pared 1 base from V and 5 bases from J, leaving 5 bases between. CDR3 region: CASSLGMETQYF. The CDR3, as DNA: TGTGCCAGCAGCTTAGGGATGGAGACCCAGTACTTC. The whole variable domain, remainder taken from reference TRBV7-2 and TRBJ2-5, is GAGVSQSPSNKVTEKGKDVELRCDPISGHTALYWYRQSLGQGLEFLIYFQGNSAPDKSGLPSDRFSAERTGGSVSTLTIQRTQQEDSAVYLCASSLGMETQYFGPGTRLLVL.

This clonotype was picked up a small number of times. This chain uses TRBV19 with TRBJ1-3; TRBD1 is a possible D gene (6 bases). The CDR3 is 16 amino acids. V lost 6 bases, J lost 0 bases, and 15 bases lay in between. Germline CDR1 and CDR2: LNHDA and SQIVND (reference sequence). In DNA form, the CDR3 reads TGTGCCAGTAGCGCCCCGGGACACATCTCTGGAAACACCATATATTTT. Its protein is CASSAPGHISGNTIYF. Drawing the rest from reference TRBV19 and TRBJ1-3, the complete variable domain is DGGITQSPKYLFRKEGQNVTLSCEQNLNHDAMYWYRQDPGQGLRLIYYSQIVNDFQKGDIAEGYSVSREKKESFPLTVTSAQKNPTAFYLCASSAPGHISGNTIYFGEGSWLTVV.

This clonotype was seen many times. CDR3: CASRGSDGELFF. In DNA form, the CDR3 reads TGTGCCAGCAGGGGGTCGGACGGGGAGCTGTTTTTT. The V gene is TRBV27, the J gene TRBJ2-2; no firm D call. With 6 bases removed from V and 7 bases from J, the gap between germline ends came to 9 bases. The germline gives CDR1 MNHEY, CDR2 SMNVEV (reference sequence). The CDR3 runs to 12 residues.

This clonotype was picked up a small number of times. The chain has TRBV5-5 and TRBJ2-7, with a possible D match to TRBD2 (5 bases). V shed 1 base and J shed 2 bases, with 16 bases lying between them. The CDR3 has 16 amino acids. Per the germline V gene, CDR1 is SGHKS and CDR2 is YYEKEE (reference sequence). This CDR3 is CASSLFRTDSPYEQYF. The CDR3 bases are TGTGCCAGCAGCTTGTTTCGTACGGACTCCCCCTACGAGCAGTACTTC.

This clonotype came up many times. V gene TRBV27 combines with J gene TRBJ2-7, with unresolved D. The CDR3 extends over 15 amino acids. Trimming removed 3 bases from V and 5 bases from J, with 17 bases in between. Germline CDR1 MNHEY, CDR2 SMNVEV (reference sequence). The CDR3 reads CASSLATVGIHEQYF. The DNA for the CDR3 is TGTGCCAGCAGTTTGGCAACTGTAGGCATCCACGAGCAGTACTTC.

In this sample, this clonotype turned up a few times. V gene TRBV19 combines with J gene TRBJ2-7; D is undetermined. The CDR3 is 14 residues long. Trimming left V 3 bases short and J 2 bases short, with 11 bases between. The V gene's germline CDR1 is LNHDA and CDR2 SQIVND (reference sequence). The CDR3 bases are TGTGCCAGTAGTATGTCCGCGGCTGCCTACGAGCAGTACTTC. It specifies CASSMSAAAYEQYF.

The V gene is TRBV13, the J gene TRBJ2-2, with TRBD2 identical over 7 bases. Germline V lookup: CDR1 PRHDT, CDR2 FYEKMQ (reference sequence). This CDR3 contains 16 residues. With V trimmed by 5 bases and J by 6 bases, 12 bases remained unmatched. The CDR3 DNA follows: TGTGCCAGCAGCCTCGGACTAGTGGGAGTGGCCGGGGAGCTGTTTTTT. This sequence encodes CASSLGLVGVAGELFF.

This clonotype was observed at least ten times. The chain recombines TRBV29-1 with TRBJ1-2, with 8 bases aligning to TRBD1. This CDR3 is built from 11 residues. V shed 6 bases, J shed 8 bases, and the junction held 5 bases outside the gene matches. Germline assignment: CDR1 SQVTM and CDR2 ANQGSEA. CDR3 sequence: CSVTGVRGYTF. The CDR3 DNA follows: TGCAGCGTGACAGGGGTGAGGGGCTACACCTTC.

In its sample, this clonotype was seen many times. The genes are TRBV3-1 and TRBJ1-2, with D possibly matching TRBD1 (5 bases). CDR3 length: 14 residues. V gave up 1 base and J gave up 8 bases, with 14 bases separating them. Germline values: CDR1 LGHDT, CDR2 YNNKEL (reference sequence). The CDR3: CASSQVRTRGGYTF. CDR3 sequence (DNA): TGTGCCAGCAGCCAAGTGAGGACACGGGGGGGCTACACCTTC.